These T cell receptor beta chains were read from a single sample in a study of control samples from healthy donors and cancer patients. Assay used: immunoSEQ multiplex PCR; TCRdb lists only in-frame clones, some missing. The data contain some 49,000 clones, around 86% of them singletons. The sample consisted of PBMCs. These receptors were collected from a woman between 50 and 59 years old with lung cancer. Each CDR3 is given without its conserved first and last residue.

J gene	V gene	CDR3 protein
TRBJ1-1	TRBV11-2	ASSLRTGGGNTEAF
TRBJ2-7	TRBV2	ASRGDGLSYEQY
TRBJ2-3	TRBV6-5	ASSPQDYTDTQY
TRBJ2-5	TRBV11-3	ASSLGPEDRETQY
TRBJ2-2	TRBV9	ASSVSSTGELF
TRBJ2-1	TRBV11-3	ASSPRGGSYNEQF
TRBJ1-5	TRBV15	ATSSTAPSNQPQH
TRBJ2-7	TRBV7-2	ASSSGGAAYEQY
TRBJ2-7	TRBV5-6	ASSLYGSGGGYEQY
TRBJ1-1	TRBV5-1	ASSFQGGDTEAF
TRBJ1-5	TRBV19	ASTGTGGRQPQH
TRBJ1-1	TRBV25-1	ASISLNTEAF
TRBJ1-5	TRBV30	AWRGGENQPQH
TRBJ1-2	TRBV27	ASSTTGDGYT
TRBJ1-1	TRBV7-9	ASSESGTEAF
TRBJ2-3	TRBV20-1	RVKAPDTQY
TRBJ2-1	TRBV24-1	ATSDPGEFNNEQF